This TCR beta chain emerged from a study of T cells after posttransplantation cyclophosphamide (dated by TCRdb to the mid-2010s). About the study as a whole: The study tracked T cell repertoire reconstitution by TRB sequencing after myeloablative bone marrow transplantation using posttransplantation cyclophosphamide as GVHD prophylaxis. Because TRA and TRB clonality correlated tightly in roughly nine samples, the subsequent TCR analyses were limited to TRB only. Blood from all 35 or so PTCy patients with 1-year posttransplant specimens was subjected to TRB sequencing. Up to roughly 3 additional blood samples from 2 to 5.2 years after transplant were also TRB-sequenced in 3 patients, as was pretransplant blood from several patients. Samples from approximately 40 PTCy-treated patients and approximately 15 related bone marrow donors of those patients were subjected to antigen receptor sequencing. Public TRB sequences were searched against a database of over 3,600 sequences associated with responses to pathogens, tumor antigens, self-antigens and alloantigens.

Peripheral blood samples were provided by related bone marrow donors on the day of marrow donation. Peripheral blood and bone marrow mononuclear cells were isolated by Ficoll-Hypaque density centrifugation and were cryopreserved. On this clone: Which antigen it targets is not known. Base qualities are missing; no much larger clone stands one base away.

The junction shows trimming of 4 bases on V and 4 bases on J, plus 16 bases between the germline ends. Measured from the cysteine to the phenylalanine, the CDR3 is 16 residues long. Just CDR3 DNA is preserved here, 48 bases in frame from base 1. CDR1 and CDR2 were assigned from the germline V gene (reference sequence) as LNHNV and YYDKDF. The full study reports these points: Donor-recipient similarity was low at 1-2 months but increased during the first year, and donor CD8+ memory clones often dominated later blood repertoires. The TRB repertoires of T cells infiltrating skin or GI tract showed only limited overlap with the TRB repertoires of T cells in blood. Across approximately 45 patients, recipient CMV seropositivity and CMV reactivation were highly associated with TRB clonality; PTCy diversity was similar to CNI/methotrexate controls.

TRB sequencing used genomic DNA with the immunoSEQ assay at survey resolution or the hsTCRB kit. On the authors' methods: The immunoSEQ software was used for initial read processing, and the LymphoSeq R package was used for repertoire analyses. Clonality was calculated as 1 minus normalized Shannon entropy, and the Gini coefficient was also calculated for each TRB dataset. Phenotypes of unsorted samples were inferred by mapping TRB sequences from sorted subsets of the recipient or donor onto unsorted samples of the same recipient. TCRdb retrieved this table from immuneACCESS and kept in-frame rearrangements only. Not all clones are present; in checked studies, unresolved V genes account for under half, and no reason is known for the remainder. The V and J calls and clone size were taken over from that table, and D and trimming were inferred from the DNA. The sample data list 25,000 to 30,000 clones, and just over 85% of these were observed just once. Clones ranked in the top ten supply 3% to 4% of the sample.

The sequence derives from a middle-aged man. The sample taken for sequencing was PBMCs. The chain was built from TRBV15 and TRBJ1-4; the D region possibly corresponds to TRBD1 (6 bases align). The CDR3 corresponds to CATSTWTAGINEKLFF. The DNA sequence is given as TGTGCCACCAGCACCTGGACAGCTGGGATTAATGAAAAACTGTTTTTT.